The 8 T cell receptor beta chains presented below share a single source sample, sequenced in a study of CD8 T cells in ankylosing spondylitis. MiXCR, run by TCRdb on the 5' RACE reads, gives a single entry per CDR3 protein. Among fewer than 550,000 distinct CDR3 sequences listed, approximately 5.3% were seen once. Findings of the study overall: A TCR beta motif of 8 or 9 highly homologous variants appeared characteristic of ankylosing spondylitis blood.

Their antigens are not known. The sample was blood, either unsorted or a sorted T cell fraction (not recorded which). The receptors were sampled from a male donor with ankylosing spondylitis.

This CDR3 is CSAPGLAGGPSSYEQYF. CDR3 nucleotides: TGCAGTGCCCCGGGACTAGCGGGAGGCCCCAGCTCCTACGAGCAGTACTTC. V gene TRBV20-1 combines with J gene TRBJ2-7, with 15 positions matching TRBD2. The CDR3 loop spans 17 amino acids. V trimming: 6 bases; J trimming: 0 bases; junction bases outside the gene matches: 9. Germline V lookup: CDR1 DFQATT, CDR2 SNEGSKA (reference sequence).

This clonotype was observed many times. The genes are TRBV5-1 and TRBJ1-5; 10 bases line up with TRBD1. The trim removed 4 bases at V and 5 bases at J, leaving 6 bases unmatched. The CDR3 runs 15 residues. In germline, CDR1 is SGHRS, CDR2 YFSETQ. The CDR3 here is CASSPGQGSDQPQHF. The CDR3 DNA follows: TGCGCCAGCAGCCCGGGACAGGGGAGCGATCAGCCCCAGCATTTT.

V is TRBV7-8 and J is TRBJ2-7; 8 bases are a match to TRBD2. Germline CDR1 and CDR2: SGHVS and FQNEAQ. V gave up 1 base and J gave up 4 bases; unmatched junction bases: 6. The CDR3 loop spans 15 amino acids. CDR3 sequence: CASSLVVAGRYEQYF. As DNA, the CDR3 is TGTGCCAGCAGCTTAGTTGTAGCGGGGCGTTACGAGCAGTACTTC.

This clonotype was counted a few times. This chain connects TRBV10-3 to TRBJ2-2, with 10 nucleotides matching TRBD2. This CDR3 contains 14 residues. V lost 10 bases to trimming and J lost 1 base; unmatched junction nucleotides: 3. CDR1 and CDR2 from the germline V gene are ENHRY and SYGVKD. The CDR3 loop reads CATRTSGNTGELFF. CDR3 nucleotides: TGTGCCACCAGGACTAGCGGGAACACCGGGGAGCTGTTTTTT.

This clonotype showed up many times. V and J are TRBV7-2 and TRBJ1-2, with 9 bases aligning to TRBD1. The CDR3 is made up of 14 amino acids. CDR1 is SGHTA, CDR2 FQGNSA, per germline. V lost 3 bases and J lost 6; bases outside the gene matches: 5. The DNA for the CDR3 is TGTGCCAGCAGCTTCACACAGGGGGCGAATGGCTACACCTTC. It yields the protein CASSFTQGANGYTF.

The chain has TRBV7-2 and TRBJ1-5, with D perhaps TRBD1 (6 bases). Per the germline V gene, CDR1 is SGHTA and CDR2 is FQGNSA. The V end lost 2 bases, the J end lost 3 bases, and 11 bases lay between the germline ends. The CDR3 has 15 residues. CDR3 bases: TGTGCCAGCAGCTTATGGCCAGGGGACAATCAGCCCCAGCATTTT. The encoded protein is CASSLWPGDNQPQHF.

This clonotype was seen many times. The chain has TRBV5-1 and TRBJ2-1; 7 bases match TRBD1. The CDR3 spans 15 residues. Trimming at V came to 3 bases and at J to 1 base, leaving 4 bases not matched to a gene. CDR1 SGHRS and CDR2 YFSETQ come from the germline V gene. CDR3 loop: CASSSQGISYNEQFF. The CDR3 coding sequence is TGCGCCAGCAGCTCACAGGGGATATCCTACAATGAGCAGTTCTTC.

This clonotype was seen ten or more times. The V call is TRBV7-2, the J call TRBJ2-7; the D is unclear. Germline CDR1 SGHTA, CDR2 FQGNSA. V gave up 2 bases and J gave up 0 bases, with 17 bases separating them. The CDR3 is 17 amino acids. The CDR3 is CASSLRGKLPSSYEQYF. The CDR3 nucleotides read TGTGCCAGCAGCTTACGAGGCAAACTGCCGAGCTCCTACGAGCAGTACTTC.